This T cell receptor beta chain was observed in a study of shared clonotypes between healthy human individuals. Study results and caveats: Clonotype sharing among donors was expected to depend on sequencing depth. What limited the represented genetic and exposure-history diversity was the small number of donors. The four-donor shared clonotypes exceeded non-shared clonotypes in generation probability, with non-shared ones scoring lower.

Produced via immunoSEQ multiplex PCR; TCRdb's table is partial and in-frame only. The repertoire holds about 2.2 million clones, 93% seen once, with approximately 1.6% in the top ten. This clone showed up just once. As yet, its antigen is unknown. CDR1 and CDR2 (germline): SEHNR, FQNEAQ (reference sequence). V lost 5 bases, J lost 0 bases, and 10 bases stayed unmatched. The CDR3 contains 17 residues. The naive CD8 population came from CD45RO-negative cells selected for CCR7, without terminally differentiated effector memory CD45RA+ cells. Only Caucasian adults living in Nashville, Tennessee made up the donor group.

V and J are TRBV7-9 and TRBJ2-4; 7 bases map to TRBD2. The specimen was naive CD8+ T cells from PBMCs. This receptor was obtained from a man between 18 and 35 years old in good health. Some clones in this sample may be carry-over from other donors' samples. DNA for the CDR3: TGTGCCAGCAGCGAAGCGGGACGCACCTTAGCCAAAAACATTCAGTACTTC. Amino acids: CASSEAGRTLAKNIQYF.